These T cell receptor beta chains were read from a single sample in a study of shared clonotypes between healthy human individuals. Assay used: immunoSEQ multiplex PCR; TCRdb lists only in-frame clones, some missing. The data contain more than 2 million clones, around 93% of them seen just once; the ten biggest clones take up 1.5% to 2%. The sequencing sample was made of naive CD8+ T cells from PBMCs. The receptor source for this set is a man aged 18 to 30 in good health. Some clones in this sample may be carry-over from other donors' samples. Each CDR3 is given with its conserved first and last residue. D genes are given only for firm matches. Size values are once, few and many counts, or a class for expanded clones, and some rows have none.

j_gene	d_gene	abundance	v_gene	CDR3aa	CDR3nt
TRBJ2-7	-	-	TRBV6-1	CASTPSGTEQYF	TGTGCCAGCACCCCATCCGGGACAGAGCAGTACTTC
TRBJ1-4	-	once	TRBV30	CAWRGVRTNEKLFF	TGTGCCTGGAGGGGGGTGAGGACTAATGAAAAACTGTTTTTT
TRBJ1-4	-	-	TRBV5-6	CASSGAGDSNEKLFF	TGTGCCAGCAGCGGGGCCGGGGATTCTAATGAAAAACTGTTTTTT
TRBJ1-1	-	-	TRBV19	CASSIKSSWTEAFF	TGTGCCAGTAGTATAAAGAGTTCATGGACTGAAGCTTTCTTT
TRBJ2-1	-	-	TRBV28	CASSSGGLPQFF	TGTGCCAGCAGTTCCGGGGGGCTCCCGCAGTTCTTC
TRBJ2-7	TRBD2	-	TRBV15	CATSRGPSGKYEQYF	TGTGCCACCAGCAGAGGTCCTAGCGGGAAGTACGAGCAGTACTTC
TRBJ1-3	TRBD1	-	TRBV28	CASSRDYYTGTDGNTIYF	TGTGCCAGCAGTCGAGACTACTATACCGGGACAGACGGAAACACCATATATTTT
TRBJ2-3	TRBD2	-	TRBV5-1	CASSSSSGPTWDTQYF	TGCGCCAGCAGCTCGTCTAGCGGACCGACTTGGGATACGCAGTATTTT
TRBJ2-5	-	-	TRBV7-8	CASAQETQYF	TGTGCCAGCGCCCAAGAGACCCAGTACTTC
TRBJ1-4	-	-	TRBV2	CASSAEGEGGDEKLFF	TGTGCCAGCAGTGCCGAGGGGGAGGGTGGAGATGAAAAACTGTTTTTT
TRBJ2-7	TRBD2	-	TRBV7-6	CASSSSSGLAGVEQYF	TGTGCCAGCAGCTCTAGCTCCGGACTAGCGGGAGTTGAGCAGTACTTC
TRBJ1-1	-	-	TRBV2	CALEGGVGAFF	TGTGCCCTAGAGGGCGGGGTAGGAGCTTTCTTT
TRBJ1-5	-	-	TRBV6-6	CASSYSTGYSNQPQHF	TGTGCCAGCAGTTACTCTACAGGGTATAGCAATCAGCCCCAGCATTTT
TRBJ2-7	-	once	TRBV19	CASRDWRGNKPYEQYF	TGTGCCAGTAGGGATTGGCGAGGAAATAAGCCCTACGAGCAGTACTTC
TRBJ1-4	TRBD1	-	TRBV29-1	CSAYGTGYNEKLFF	TGCAGCGCCTACGGGACAGGGTATAATGAAAAACTGTTTTTT
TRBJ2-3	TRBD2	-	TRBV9	CASSVTSGSTDTQYF	TGTGCCAGCAGCGTCACTAGCGGTAGCACAGATACGCAGTATTTT
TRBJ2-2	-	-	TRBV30	CAWSARGLNIGELFF	TGTGCCTGGAGTGCCCGGGGCCTCAACATCGGGGAGCTGTTTTTT
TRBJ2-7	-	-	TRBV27	CASSPRLEITYEQYF	TGTGCCAGCAGTCCCCGACTCGAAATCACCTACGAGCAGTACTTC
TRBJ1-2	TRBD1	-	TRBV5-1	CASSLGQGANYGYTF	TGCGCCAGCAGCTTAGGACAGGGGGCTAACTATGGCTACACCTTC
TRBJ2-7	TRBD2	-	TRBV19	CASSATSGPSYEQYF	TGTGCCAGTAGTGCGACTAGCGGGCCGTCCTACGAGCAGTACTTC
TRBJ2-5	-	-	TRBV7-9	CASSSSALGAPETQYF	TGTGCCAGCAGCTCATCCGCGTTAGGGGCTCCAGAGACCCAGTACTTC
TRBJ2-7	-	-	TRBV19	CASSMEQNIAYEQYF	TGTGCCAGTAGTATGGAGCAGAATATTGCCTACGAGCAGTACTTC
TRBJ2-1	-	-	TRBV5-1	CASSVNRVYEQFF	TGCGCCAGCAGCGTGAACAGGGTATACGAGCAGTTCTTC
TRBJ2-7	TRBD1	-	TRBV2	CASIGQGLSEQYF	TGTGCCAGCATTGGACAGGGTCTCTCCGAGCAGTACTTC
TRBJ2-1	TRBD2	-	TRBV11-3	CASSLYSVSGSGYNEQFF	TGTGCCAGCAGCTTATATTCCGTTAGCGGGAGCGGCTACAATGAGCAGTTCTTC
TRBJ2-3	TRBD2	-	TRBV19	CASSIVQLAGVPLPADTQYF	TGTGCCAGTAGTATAGTACAACTAGCGGGAGTTCCCCTTCCGGCAGATACGCAGTATTTT
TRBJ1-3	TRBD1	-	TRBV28	CASSLYGRDRLLSGNTIYF	TGTGCCAGCAGTTTATATGGGAGGGACAGACTCCTCTCTGGAAACACCATATATTTT
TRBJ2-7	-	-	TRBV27	CASSFLGPRTPYEQYF	TGTGCCAGCAGTTTTTTAGGCCCGAGGACCCCCTACGAGCAGTACTTC
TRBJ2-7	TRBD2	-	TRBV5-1	CASSPYTSGSGEQYF	TGCGCCAGCAGCCCTTATACTAGCGGGAGTGGTGAGCAGTACTTC
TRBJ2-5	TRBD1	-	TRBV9	CASSPLRTGGYETQYF	TGTGCCAGCAGCCCTCTCCGGACAGGGGGGTATGAGACCCAGTACTTC
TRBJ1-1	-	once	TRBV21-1	CASSLLLVNTYRYTEAFF	TGTGCCAGCAGCCTTCTTCTCGTTAATACATACAGGTACACTGAAGCTTTCTTT
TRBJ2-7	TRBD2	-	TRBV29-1	CSVDCGRASYEQYF	TGCAGCGTTGATTGCGGGAGGGCCTCGTACGAGCAGTACTTC
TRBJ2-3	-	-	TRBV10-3	CAISGGGRVGTDTQYF	TGTGCCATCAGTGGCGGTGGGCGGGTTGGCACAGATACGCAGTATTTT
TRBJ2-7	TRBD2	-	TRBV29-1	CSVSGSSYEQYF	TGCAGCGTAAGCGGGAGCTCATACGAGCAGTACTTC
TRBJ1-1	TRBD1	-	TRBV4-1	CASSHRQGADFTEAFF	TGCGCCAGCAGCCATAGACAGGGGGCCGATTTCACTGAAGCTTTCTTT
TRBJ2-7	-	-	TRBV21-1	CASRSVRTSGSSYEQYF	TGTGCCAGCAGGAGTGTAAGGACTAGCGGGAGCTCCTACGAGCAGTACTTC
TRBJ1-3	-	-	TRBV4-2	CASSQDIQGRGNTIYF	TGTGCCAGCAGCCAGGACATTCAGGGGCGTGGAAACACCATATATTTT
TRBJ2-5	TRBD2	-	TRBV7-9	CASSPREGGAETQYF	TGTGCCAGCAGCCCTCGTGAGGGAGGGGCAGAGACCCAGTACTTC
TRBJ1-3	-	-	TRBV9	CASSVAGLLGSGNTIYF	TGTGCCAGCAGCGTAGCGGGGCTGTTAGGCTCTGGAAACACCATATATTTT
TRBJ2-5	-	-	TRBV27	CASSPGWGGETQYF	TGTGCCAGCAGTCCCGGGTGGGGAGGTGAGACCCAGTACTTC
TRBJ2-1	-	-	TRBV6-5	CASSYSSRGNEQFF	TGTGCCAGCAGTTACTCGAGCAGGGGCAATGAGCAGTTCTTC
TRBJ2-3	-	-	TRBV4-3	CASSQERPLTDTQYF	TGCGCCAGCAGCCAAGAACGGCCCCTCACAGATACGCAGTATTTT
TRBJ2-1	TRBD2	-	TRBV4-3	CASSQVRGGMNEQFF	TGCGCCAGCAGCCAAGTTCGGGGGGGGATGAATGAGCAGTTCTTC
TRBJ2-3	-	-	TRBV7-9	CASSWPQGDTQYF	TGTGCCAGCAGCTGGCCGCAAGGAGATACGCAGTATTTT
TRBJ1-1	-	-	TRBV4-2	CASSHGRGGSTEAFF	TGTGCCAGCAGCCATGGAAGGGGGGGGTCCACTGAAGCTTTCTTT
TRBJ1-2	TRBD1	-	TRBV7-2	CASEYWGQEPGYTF	TGTGCCAGCGAATATTGGGGACAGGAGCCTGGCTACACCTTC
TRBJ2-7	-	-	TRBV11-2	CASSHYEQYF	TGTGCCAGCAGCCATTACGAGCAGTACTTC
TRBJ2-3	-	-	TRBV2	CASNEDTDTQYF	TGTGCCAGCAACGAGGACACAGATACGCAGTATTTT
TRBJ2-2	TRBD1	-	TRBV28	CASSIPGTATGELFF	TGTGCCAGCAGTATTCCCGGGACAGCCACCGGGGAGCTGTTTTTT
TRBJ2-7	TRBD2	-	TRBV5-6	CASSLAGSGRHEQYF	TGTGCCAGCAGCTTAGCGGGGTCAGGCCGTCACGAGCAGTACTTC
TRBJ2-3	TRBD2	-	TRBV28	CASTPAGGPASTDTQYF	TGTGCCAGCACCCCCGCGGGAGGTCCCGCTAGCACAGATACGCAGTATTTT